This T cell receptor beta chain was recovered during a study of identical twins. General observations from the study: The models systematically underestimated how much out-of-frame TCR alpha was shared in monozygotic twins. Within cord blood, abundant beta clonotypes carried fewer insertions, but memory repertoires showed no such trend.

This CDR3 contains 15 residues. V gave up 1 base and J gave up 0 bases; unmatched junction bases: 2. Germline V lookup: CDR1 DFQATT, CDR2 SNEGSKA (reference sequence). This clonotype was observed at least ten times. Its antigen is not identified. TCRdb reanalysed the 5' RACE reads using MiXCR and keeps one entry per CDR3 protein. The sample carries about 690,000 distinct CDR3 sequences, 21% recorded once. This same sample was also taken into another study, of T cells expressing NK-cell markers. That source adds: The CD3+CD56-NKG2C+ fraction of a handful of donors was also led by these clonotypes.

The sample consisted of PBMCs. This clonotype was sampled from a young woman in good health. The chain links TRBV20-1 to TRBJ2-7; 11 positions match TRBD1. DNA of the CDR3: TGCAGTGCTAGAGCCGGGACAGGGGGCTCCTACGAGCAGTACTTC. Translating gives CSARAGTGGSYEQYF.